The rows below give T cell receptor beta chains drawn from one sample of a study of T cell responses to AZD1222 COVID-19 vaccine. Generated by immunoSEQ multiplex PCR, the TCRdb table keeps only in-frame clones and is missing some. The sample shows some 140,000 clones, 75% to 85% of them seen only once. Sequences were derived from peripheral blood, sampled 28 days after the second dose of the MenACWY control vaccine. The receptors originated from an adult who received the MenACWY meningococcal vaccine as a control. The CDR3 runs from the conserved cysteine through the conserved F or W. D genes are given only for firm matches. The size of a clone is reported for some rows only, either as once, few or many, or as a class for expanded clones.

J gene | clone size | D gene | V gene | CDR3 protein | CDR3 DNA
TRBJ1-6 | . | . | TRBV5-1 | CASSLTEGTVNSPLHF | TGCGCCAGCAGCTTGACCGAAGGGACCGTTAATTCACCCCTCCACTTT
TRBJ2-6 | . | TRBD1 | TRBV30 | CAWSQQGKRAGANVLTF | TGTGCCTGGAGTCAACAGGGGAAAAGGGCTGGGGCCAACGTCCTGACTTTC
TRBJ1-2 | . | . | TRBV14 | CASSLDARGYGYTF | TGTGCCAGCAGCCTAGACGCCAGGGGTTATGGCTACACCTTC
TRBJ2-1 | . | TRBD2 | TRBV5-4 | CASSSGGTSGLAEQFF | TGTGCCAGCAGCTCGGGGGGGACTAGCGGGTTAGCTGAGCAGTTCTTC
TRBJ2-1 | . | TRBD1 | TRBV28 | CASSPGGQGSGEQFF | TGTGCCAGCAGTCCTGGGGGACAGGGAAGTGGTGAGCAGTTCTTC
TRBJ2-1 | once | . | TRBV5-1 | CASSPAGANEQFF | TGCGCCAGCAGCCCGGCAGGGGCGAATGAGCAGTTCTTC
TRBJ2-1 | . | . | TRBV19 | CAIGRVDYNEQFF | TGTGCCATTGGCAGGGTAGACTACAATGAGCAGTTCTTC
TRBJ2-7 | . | TRBD2 | TRBV7-3 | CASSSSGTPGYEQYF | TGTGCCAGCAGCTCTAGCGGAACACCCGGCTACGAGCAGTACTTC
TRBJ1-4 | . | . | TRBV19 | CASSPRGHTNEKLFF | TGTGCCAGTAGCCCTAGGGGACACACTAATGAAAAACTGTTTTTT
TRBJ1-6 | . | . | TRBV5-4 | CASSLDLGNSPLHF | TGTGCCAGCAGCTTGGACCTAGGGAATTCACCCCTCCACTTT
TRBJ1-1 | . | TRBD1 | TRBV5-1 | CASSPGQGASEAFF | TGCGCCAGCAGCCCGGGACAGGGGGCATCTGAAGCTTTCTTT
TRBJ2-2 | . | TRBD2 | TRBV5-6 | CASSSSGGYTGELFF | TGTGCCAGCAGCAGTAGCGGGGGGTACACCGGGGAGCTGTTTTTT
TRBJ2-2 | . | . | TRBV18 | CASSQANPGELFF | TGTGCCAGCTCACAGGCTAATCCCGGGGAGCTGTTTTTT
TRBJ2-5 | . | . | TRBV19 | CASSINLNRGTQYF | TGTGCCAGTAGTATAAACCTTAATAGGGGGACCCAGTACTTC
TRBJ2-3 | once | . | TRBV5-1 | CASTIYGQGTDTQYF | TGCGCCAGCACCATTTACGGACAAGGGACAGATACGCAGTATTTT
TRBJ1-2 | . | . | TRBV5-8 | CASSLGVRNYGYTF | TGTGCCAGCAGCTTGGGCGTCAGGAACTATGGCTACACCTTC
TRBJ1-1 | . | . | TRBV7-9 | CASSRLTQGRDTEAFF | TGTGCCAGCAGCCGTCTGACCCAGGGGCGGGACACTGAAGCTTTCTTT
TRBJ2-7 | . | TRBD1 | TRBV5-1 | CASSLLVTGGNEQYF | TGCGCCAGCAGCTTGTTAGTGACAGGGGGCAACGAGCAGTACTTC
TRBJ2-2 | . | . | TRBV5-1 | CASTESGELFF | TGCGCCAGCACTGAGTCCGGGGAGCTGTTTTTT
TRBJ2-2 | . | . | TRBV5-6 | CASSLTGLAGELFF | TGTGCCAGCAGCTTGACAGGGTTGGCCGGGGAGCTGTTTTTT
TRBJ2-3 | . | TRBD2 | TRBV5-1 | CASSLRLAGRGDTQYF | TGCGCCAGCAGCTTGAGACTAGCGGGGAGGGGAGATACGCAGTATTTT
TRBJ1-2 | . | . | TRBV14 | CASSHWDNYGYTF | TGTGCCAGCAGCCACTGGGATAACTATGGCTACACCTTC
TRBJ2-2 | . | TRBD2 | TRBV11-2 | CASRGGGPTGELFF | TGTGCCAGCAGGGGCGGGGGGCCCACCGGGGAGCTGTTTTTT
TRBJ2-5 | . | . | TRBV5-1 | CASSSTGTLEETQYF | TGCGCCAGCAGTTCAACCGGGACCTTAGAAGAGACCCAGTACTTC
TRBJ1-3 | . | . | TRBV6-5 | CATDRAWTGTIYF | TGTGCCACCGACCGGGCCTGGACGGGCACCATATATTTT
TRBJ1-1 | . | . | TRBV5-1 | CASSLGGGGPEAFF | TGCGCCAGCAGCCTCGGGGGAGGGGGTCCTGAAGCTTTCTTT
TRBJ1-2 | . | . | TRBV7-8 | CASSLADSYGYTF | TGTGCCAGCAGCTTAGCGGACAGTTATGGCTACACCTTC
TRBJ2-2 | once | . | TRBV5-4 | CASSSRNTGELFF | TGTGCCAGCAGCTCGAGGAACACCGGGGAGCTGTTTTTT
TRBJ2-1 | . | . | TRBV7-2 | CASSLGQGFNEQFF | TGTGCCAGCAGCTTAGGGCAAGGCTTCAATGAGCAGTTCTTC
TRBJ2-1 | . | TRBD2 | TRBV11-2 | CASSLRLAGGPGFF | TGTGCCAGCAGCTTAAGACTAGCGGGGGGGCCGGGGTTCTTC
TRBJ1-2 | . | . | TRBV30 | CACTWGAKYGYTF | TGTGCCTGTACCTGGGGGGCGAAGTATGGCTACACCTTC
TRBJ2-2 | few | . | TRBV2 | CASFGDTSNTGELFF | TGTGCCAGCTTTGGGGACACTTCGAACACCGGGGAGCTGTTTTTT
TRBJ1-4 | . | . | TRBV7-9 | CASSSPLDATNEKLFF | TGTGCCAGCAGCTCCCCCCTGGATGCAACTAATGAAAAACTGTTTTTT
TRBJ2-7 | . | TRBD2 | TRBV11-2 | CASSSGLAGTYEQYF | TGTGCCAGCAGCTCCGGACTAGCGGGAACCTACGAGCAGTACTTC
TRBJ2-5 | . | . | TRBV19 | CASSIGREYETQYF | TGTGCCAGTAGTATCGGTCGGGAGTACGAGACCCAGTACTTC
TRBJ1-2 | . | . | TRBV23-1 | CASSHPPRGLGGYTF | TGCGCCAGCAGTCACCCACCCCGCGGGTTAGGAGGCTACACCTTC
TRBJ2-2 | . | TRBD1 | TRBV29-1 | CSVGTVNTGELFF | TGCAGCGTCGGGACAGTCAACACCGGGGAGCTGTTTTTT
TRBJ1-3 | . | . | TRBV27 | CASSLSEPRRGNTIYF | TGTGCCAGCAGTTTATCGGAGCCCAGGAGAGGAAACACCATATATTTT
TRBJ1-1 | . | TRBD1 | TRBV7-9 | CASSRFQTGLAFF | TGTGCCAGCAGCCGTTTTCAGACAGGGCTCGCTTTCTTT
TRBJ1-6 | . | TRBD1 | TRBV15 | CATSRSWTGQDSPLHF | TGTGCCACCAGCAGATCTTGGACAGGGCAAGATTCACCCCTCCACTTT
TRBJ1-1 | . | . | TRBV27 | CASSLLLQNTEAFF | TGTGCCAGCAGTTTACTGCTCCAGAACACTGAAGCTTTCTTT